The T cell receptor (beta chain) described here comes from a study of radiotherapy plus CTLA-4 blockade in lung cancer. This clone occurred a few times. Antigen: not known. Clones were read by immunoSEQ multiplex PCR, and TCRdb kept only the in-frame ones, dropping some. The sample records about 59,000 clones, around 68% being singletons. The CDR3 covers 19 residues. The germline V gene has CDR1 LNHDA and CDR2 SQIVND (reference sequence). After removal of 7 bases from V and 0 bases from J, the junction contained 18 bases not matched to a gene. General study points: Following radiotherapy plus ipilimumab, tumor-derived TCR clones expanded in the blood.

The chain recombines TRBV19 with TRBJ1-3; 7 bases are a match to TRBD1. Sequencing was performed on peripheral blood, taken from a patient treated with radiotherapy plus ipilimumab. This clonotype originated in a human donor with non-small cell lung cancer whose response to radiotherapy plus ipilimumab could not be evaluated. The CDR3 loop is CASTAKGTVQLSSGNTIYF. The CDR3 region has the DNA TGTGCCAGTACCGCAAAAGGGACAGTCCAGTTGAGCTCTGGAAACACCATATATTTT.